The 17 T cell receptor beta chains reported below all come from one sample, sequenced in a study of T cell responses to AZD1222 COVID-19 vaccine. Only in-frame clones appear in the TCRdb table, and some are missing; sequencing was by immunoSEQ multiplex PCR. The sample holds about 180,000 clones, roughly 93% seen once. The sequencing used peripheral blood, collected 28 days after the second dose of the MenACWY control vaccine. These receptors were taken from an adult who received the MenACWY meningococcal vaccine as a control.

The rearrangement joins TRBV28 to TRBJ1-6; D not certain. CDR3 length: 14 residues. Germline V gene sequence: CDR1 MDHEN, CDR2 SYDVKM. V was clipped by 8 bases and J by 5 bases, with 13 bases between them. The CDR3 coding sequence is TGTGCCAGCCTCCCGTTAGGCGATAATTCACCCCTCCACTTT. Amino acid sequence: CASLPLGDNSPLHF.

V gene TRBV6-5 combines with J gene TRBJ1-4; the D is unclear. V lost 5 bases and J 5 bases, leaving 12 bases between the germline ends. CDR3 size: 14 residues. CDR1 is MNHEY and CDR2 is SVGAGI in the germline V gene. The CDR3 DNA reads as TGTGCCAGCAGTAAGGAGGGAGGGAATGAAAAACTGTTTTTT. Residues: CASSKEGGNEKLFF.

This chain uses TRBV19 with TRBJ2-5; tentatively, D is TRBD1 (6 bases). CDR1 LNHDA and CDR2 SQIVND come from the germline V gene (reference sequence). This CDR3 is built from 12 residues. The V and J ends lost 5 bases and 7 bases respectively, with 11 bases between them. The CDR3 protein is CASSDRFSTQYF. For the CDR3, the DNA is TGTGCCAGTAGTGACAGGTTCTCGACCCAGTACTTC.

The genes are TRBV6-2 or TRBV6-3 and TRBJ2-7, with 7 bases that match TRBD1. The CDR3 sequence is 13 residues long. After removal of 6 bases from V and 4 bases from J, the junction contained 6 bases not matched to a gene. Germline V gene sequence: CDR1 MNHEY, CDR2 SVGEGT. The CDR3 here is CASSIKGAYEQYF. CDR3 coding DNA: TGTGCCAGCAGCATTAAGGGGGCATACGAGCAGTACTTC.

The V gene is TRBV5-1, the J gene TRBJ1-1; D may be TRBD1 (5 bases). The CDR3 runs to 15 residues. Germline lookup yields CDR1 SGHRS and CDR2 YFSETQ. The V end lost 4 bases, the J end lost 1 base, and 14 bases lay between the germline ends. This CDR3 is CASSAAGNRNTEAFF. CDR3 DNA: TGCGCCAGCAGCGCTGCAGGGAACCGGAACACTGAAGCTTTCTTT.

The chain carries TRBV11-2 and TRBJ1-1, with D possibly TRBD1 on 6 matching bases. Germline V gives CDR1 SGHAT, CDR2 FQNNGV. Trimming cost V 1 base and J 6 bases, with 9 bases left between them. There are 13 residues in the CDR3. This CDR3 reads CASSLGGASEAFF. The CDR3 DNA is TGTGCCAGCAGCTTAGGGGGGGCCTCTGAAGCTTTCTTT.

This clone appeared a few times. The J gene is TRBJ2-2, the V gene TRBV27; D ambiguous. Germline V lookup: CDR1 MNHEY, CDR2 SMNVEV (reference sequence). The CDR3 sequence is 13 residues long. Trimming pared 4 bases from V and 1 base from J, leaving 4 bases between. The CDR3 loop reads CASSWGNTGELFF. CDR3 in DNA: TGTGCCAGCAGTTGGGGGAACACCGGGGAGCTGTTTTTT.

The J gene is TRBJ1-2, the V gene TRBV2, with 9 bases fitting TRBD1. Germline trimming cut 7 bases from V and 8 bases from J; bases unmatched to any gene: 11. This CDR3 is built from 14 residues. The germline V gene has CDR1 SNHLY and CDR2 FYNNEI. The CDR3 nucleotides read TGTGCCAGCACACGAACCGGGACAGGGAACGGCTACACCTTC. It translates to CASTRTGTGNGYTF.

CDR3 coding DNA: TGTGCCAGCAGCCCCGAGGGTCATGGCACAGATACGCAGTATTTT. Its protein product is CASSPEGHGTDTQYF. The chain joins TRBV4-2 to TRBJ2-3; D possibly corresponds to TRBD2 (5 bases). The CDR3 covers 15 residues. Trimming pared 4 bases from V and 1 base from J, leaving 12 bases between. Germline V gene data show CDR1 as LGHNA and CDR2 as YNFKEQ.

This chain links TRBV7-8 with TRBJ1-2, with TRBD1 matching over 7 bases. The CDR3 is made up of 13 amino acids. Trimming at V came to 5 bases and at J to 8 bases, leaving 8 bases not matched to a gene. Germline CDR1 reads SGHVS; CDR2 reads FQNEAQ. The CDR3 coding sequence is TGTGCCAGCAGCCGGGGCAGGGGGGAAGGCTACACCTTC. Amino acids: CASSRGRGEGYTF.

The J gene is TRBJ1-6, the V gene TRBV30; possible D gene TRBD1, 5 bases. The V gene's germline CDR1 is GTSNPN and CDR2 SVGIG (reference sequence). With 2 bases removed from V and 5 bases from J, the gap between germline ends came to 7 bases. The CDR3 contains 13 residues. Written as DNA, the CDR3 is TGTGCCTGGAGTAGACAGAATAATTCACCCCTCCACTTT. Amino acids: CAWSRQNNSPLHF.

The chain links TRBV4-2 to TRBJ1-2; D uncertain. Germline lookup yields CDR1 LGHNA and CDR2 YNFKEQ. The CDR3 has 13 amino acids. Trimming took off 4 bases at V and 4 bases at J, with 10 bases between the two ends. CDR3 sequence reads: CASSLGVLYGYTF. CDR3 coding DNA: TGTGCCAGCAGCCTCGGGGTACTCTATGGCTACACCTTC.

The chain couples TRBV7-9 to TRBJ1-5; maybe TRBD1 (6 bases). Trimming cost V 5 bases and J 3 bases, with 8 bases left between them. This CDR3 is built from 13 residues. Germline-derived CDR1 and CDR2 are SEHNR and FQNEAQ (reference sequence). CDR3 protein: CASSGQPNQPQHF. The DNA for the CDR3 is TGTGCCAGCAGCGGACAGCCCAATCAGCCCCAGCATTTT.

The chain recombines TRBV4-1 with TRBJ1-1; the match to TRBD1 covers 10 bases. CDR1 is MGHRA and CDR2 is YSYEKL in the germline V gene. The trim removed 4 bases at V and 11 bases at J, leaving 13 bases unmatched. The CDR3 loop spans 15 amino acids. The CDR3 nucleotides read TGCGCCAGCAGCCGCGGGACAGGGGACCCCCTTTGGGCTTTCTTT. Translating gives CASSRGTGDPLWAFF.

V and J are TRBV7-2 and TRBJ2-3; 10 nucleotides align to TRBD2. The V gene end was trimmed by 5 bases and the J gene end by 3 bases; junction bases not matched to a gene: 17. Germline V lookup: CDR1 SGHTA, CDR2 FQGNSA. The CDR3 sequence is 19 residues long. The CDR3 here is CASSHRLAGTSSITDTQYF. In nucleotides, the CDR3 is TGTGCCAGCAGCCACAGACTAGCGGGCACCTCGTCTATTACAGATACGCAGTATTTT.

This chain joins TRBV9 and TRBJ1-2, with D uncertain. This CDR3 is built from 15 residues. Germline V CDR1 and CDR2: SGDLS, YYNGEE. Trimming cost V 0 bases and J 4 bases, with 13 bases left between them. CDR3 sequence (DNA): TGTGCCAGCAGCGTAGGGGCAGATAGCCTCTATGGCTACACCTTC. Protein sequence: CASSVGADSLYGYTF.

The J gene is TRBJ2-7, the V gene TRBV3-1 (or the pseudogene TRBV3-2); 8 bases match TRBD2. The CDR3 covers 13 residues. CDR1 and CDR2 (germline): LGHDT, YNNKEL (reference sequence). Trimming at V came to 6 bases and at J to 6 bases, leaving 7 bases not matched to a gene. The CDR3 region has the DNA TGTGCCAGCAGAGGTAGCGGGATCCCCGAGCAGTACTTC. This encodes CASRGSGIPEQYF.